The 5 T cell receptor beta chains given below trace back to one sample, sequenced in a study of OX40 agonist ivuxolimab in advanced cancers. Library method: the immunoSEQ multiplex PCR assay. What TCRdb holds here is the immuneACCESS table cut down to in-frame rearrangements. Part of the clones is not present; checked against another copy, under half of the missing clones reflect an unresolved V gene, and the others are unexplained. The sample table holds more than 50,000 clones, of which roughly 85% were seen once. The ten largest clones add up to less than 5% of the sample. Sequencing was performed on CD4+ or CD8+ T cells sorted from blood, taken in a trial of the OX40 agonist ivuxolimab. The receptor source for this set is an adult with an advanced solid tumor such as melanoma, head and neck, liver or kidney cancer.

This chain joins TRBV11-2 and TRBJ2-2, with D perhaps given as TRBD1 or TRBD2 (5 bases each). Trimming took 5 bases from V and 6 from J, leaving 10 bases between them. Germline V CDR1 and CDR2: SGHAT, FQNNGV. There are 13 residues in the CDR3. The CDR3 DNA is TGTGCCAGCAGCCTCGGGACGGCCGGGGAGCTGTTTTTT. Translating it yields CASSLGTAGELFF.

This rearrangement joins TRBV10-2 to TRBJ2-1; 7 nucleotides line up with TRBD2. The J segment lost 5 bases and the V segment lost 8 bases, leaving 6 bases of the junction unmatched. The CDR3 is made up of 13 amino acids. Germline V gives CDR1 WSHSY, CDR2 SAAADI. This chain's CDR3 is CASLGTINNEQFF. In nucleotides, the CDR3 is TGCGCCAGCCTGGGGACTATTAACAATGAGCAGTTCTTC.

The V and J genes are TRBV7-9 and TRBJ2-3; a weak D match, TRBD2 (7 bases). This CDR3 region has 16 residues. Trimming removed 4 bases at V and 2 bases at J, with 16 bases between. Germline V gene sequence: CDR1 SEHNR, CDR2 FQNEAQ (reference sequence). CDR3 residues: CASSSALGGATDTQYF. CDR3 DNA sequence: TGTGCCAGCAGCTCAGCTTTGGGGGGGGCCACAGATACGCAGTATTTT. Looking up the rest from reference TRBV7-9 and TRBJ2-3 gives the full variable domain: DTGVSQNPRHKITKRGQNVTFRCDPISEHNRLYWYRQTLGQGPEFLTYFQNEAQLEKSRLLSDRFSAERPKGSFSTLEIQRTEQGDSAMYLCASSSALGGATDTQYFGPGTRLTVL.

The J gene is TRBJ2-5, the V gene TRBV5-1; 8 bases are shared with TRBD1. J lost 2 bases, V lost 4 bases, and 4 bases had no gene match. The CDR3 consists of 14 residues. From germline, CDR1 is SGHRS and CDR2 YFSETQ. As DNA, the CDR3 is TGCGCCAGCAGCCCCGGGACAGGTCAAGAGACCCAGTACTTC. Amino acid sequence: CASSPGTGQETQYF.

For the CDR3, the DNA is TGTGCCAGCTCACTCCGACAGGGGGCTAAGGAGCAGTACTTC. Encoded protein: CASSLRQGAKEQYF. The V gene is TRBV18, the J gene TRBJ2-7; TRBD1 aligns across 10 bases. The length of the CDR3 is 14 residues. Trimming cost V 4 bases and J 7 bases; bases outside gene matches: 7. Germline loops: CDR1 KGHSH, CDR2 LQKENI.